This T cell receptor (beta chain) was recovered during a study of glioma-infiltrating T cells. Study-level findings and limits: Above-expected tissue-blood divergence occurred in all gliomas, most in low-grade ones. Very few CDR3 sequences were shared between tissue and blood.

Germline lookup yields CDR1 DFQATT and CDR2 SNEGSKA (reference sequence). Between the trimmed V and J ends, which lost 6 bases and 9 bases, there was a span of 15 bases. This CDR3 has 12 residues. This clonotype was seen at least ten times. The target antigen is unknown. Using RNA template, CDR3s of TCR alpha and beta were amplified with iRepertoire arm-PCR. Tissue mRNA or PBMC total RNA, roughly 90-450 ng, went into one-step reverse transcription and amplification. Using its own MiXCR run on the multiplex PCR reads, TCRdb lists one record per CDR3 protein. The sample has more than 95,000 distinct CDR3 sequences; 29% are singletons.

V gene TRBV20-1 combines with J gene TRBJ2-1; weak D call: TRBD2 (7 bases). The sequencing input was glioma tissue, nonneoplastic brain tissue, or PBMCs (not recorded which). This sequence originates from a human donor with low-grade glioma or glioblastoma, undergoing nonglioma brain surgery, or in good health (not recorded which). The DNA for the CDR3 is TGCAGTGCGAAAGGGGGGGCTCGTGAGCAGTTCTTC. It encodes CSAKGGAREQFF.